The sequence of this TCR beta chain was determined in a study of shared clonotypes between healthy human individuals. Original handling: With immunoSEQ giving junction-only sequences and no quality scores, filtering differed. Profiling relied on immunoSEQ multiplex PCR, and the TCRdb table lists in-frame clones only, not all of them. Clone size and the V and J calls come from that table; the DNA yielded D and trimming. Among approximately 590,000 clones listed, about 95% were seen once. Only CD45RO-negative cells positively selected for CCR7 counted as naive CD8 cells, so terminally differentiated effector memory CD45RA+ cells were excluded. This CDR3 is 13 amino acids long. The V segment lost 6 bases and the J segment 7 bases; nucleotides outside the gene matches: 7. Germline V gene sequence: CDR1 MNHEY, CDR2 SMNVEV (reference sequence).

The genes are TRBV27 and TRBJ1-2; TRBD1 aligns across 8 bases. The specimen was naive CD8+ T cells sorted from blood. This sequence originates from a young woman in good health. In nucleotides, the CDR3 is TGTGCCAGCAGAACAGGGGGTGCGCGTGGCTACACCTTC. Protein: CASRTGGARGYTF.